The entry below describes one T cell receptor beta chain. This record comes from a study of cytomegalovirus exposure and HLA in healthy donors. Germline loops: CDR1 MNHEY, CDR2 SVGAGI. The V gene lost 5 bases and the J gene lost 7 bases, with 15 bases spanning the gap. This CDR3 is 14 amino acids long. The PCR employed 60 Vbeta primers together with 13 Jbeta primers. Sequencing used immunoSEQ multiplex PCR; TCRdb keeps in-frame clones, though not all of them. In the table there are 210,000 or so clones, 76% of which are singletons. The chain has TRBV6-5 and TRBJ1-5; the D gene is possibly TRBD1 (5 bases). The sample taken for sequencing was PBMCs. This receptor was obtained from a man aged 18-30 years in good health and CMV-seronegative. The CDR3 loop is CASSVGGSRQPQHF. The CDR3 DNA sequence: TGTGCCAGCAGTGTCGGGGGATCGAGGCAGCCCCAGCATTTT.